This entry concerns a single T cell receptor (beta chain). Antigen unknown. These data are taken from a study of T cells in localized non-small cell lung cancer. Overall study results and limits: Higher adjacent-lung clonality was associated with shorter survival. Tumor trailed uninvolved adjacent lung in T cell clonality, which peaked there. Appearing in adjacent lung were a median about 50 of the top 100 tumor clones. A single tumor region was sequenced, leaving heterogeneity possible.

Profiled with immunoSEQ multiplex PCR; TCRdb holds only in-frame clones, not every one. The sample contains approximately 28,000 clones, about nine tenths of which appear only once. The CDR3 sequence is 15 residues long. Unmatched junction bases numbered 6, after V lost 2 bases and J lost 5 bases. The germline CDR1 and CDR2 sequences are SGHTA and FQGNSA. The chain has TRBV7-2 and TRBJ2-5, with 9 bases fitting TRBD1. This specimen consisted of peripheral blood mononuclear cells, obtained before any cancer treatment. This TCR derives from a woman aged 40-70 years with stage III lung adenocarcinoma. For the CDR3, the DNA is TGTGCCAGCAGCTTACCCACAGGGGGCGTTGAGACCCAGTACTTC. The encoded protein is CASSLPTGGVETQYF.